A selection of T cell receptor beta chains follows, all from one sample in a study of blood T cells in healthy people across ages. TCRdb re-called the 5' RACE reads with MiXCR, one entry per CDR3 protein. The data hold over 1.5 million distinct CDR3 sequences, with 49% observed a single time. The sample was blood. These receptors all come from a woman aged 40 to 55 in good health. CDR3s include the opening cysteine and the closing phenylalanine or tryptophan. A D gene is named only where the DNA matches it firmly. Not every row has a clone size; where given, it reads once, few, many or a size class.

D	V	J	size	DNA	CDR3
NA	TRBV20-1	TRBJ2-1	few	TGCAGTGCCAACCAGGTCCCGAGCTCCTACAATGAGCAGTTCTTC	CSANQVPSSYNEQFF
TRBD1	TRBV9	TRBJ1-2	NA	TGTGCCAGCAGCGTAGCGGGGACAGGAGTCTATGGCTACACCTTC	CASSVAGTGVYGYTF
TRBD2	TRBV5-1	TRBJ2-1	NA	TGCACCAGCAGCAACGACCCAGCGGGGAAAAACAATGAGCAGTTCTTC	CTSSNDPAGKNNEQFF
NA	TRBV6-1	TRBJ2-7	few	TGTGCCAGCAGTGAAGCTTGGCTGTCCTACGAGCAGTACTTC	CASSEAWLSYEQYF
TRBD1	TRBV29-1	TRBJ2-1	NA	TGCAGCGTCCCGGGACAGGGAAGCCATGAGCAGTTCTTC	CSVPGQGSHEQFF
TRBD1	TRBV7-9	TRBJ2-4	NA	TGTGCCAGCAGTTCGAACCGAAACCCACGACAGGGGGAAGACAAAAACATTCAGTACTTC	CASSSNRNPRQGEDKNIQYF
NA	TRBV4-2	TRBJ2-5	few	TGTGCCAGCAGCCAAGGGGGTCGAGGGGGAGAGACCCAGTACTTC	CASSQGGRGGETQYF
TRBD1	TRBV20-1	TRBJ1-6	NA	TGCAGTGCTAAAGGGACAGGAAGCTCCTATAATTCACCCCTCCACTTT	CSAKGTGSSYNSPLHF
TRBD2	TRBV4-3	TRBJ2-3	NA	TGCGCCGGCAGCCAAGGACTAGCGGGGGACACGCAGTATTTT	CAGSQGLAGDTQYF
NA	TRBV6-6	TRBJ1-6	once	TGTGCCAGCACCATAGGGGCCTCCTATAATTCACCCCTCCACTTT	CASTIGASYNSPLHF
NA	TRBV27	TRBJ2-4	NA	TGTGCCAGCTCTAAGGCCTTGGGACTAGCCAAAAACATTCAGTACTTC	CASSKALGLAKNIQYF
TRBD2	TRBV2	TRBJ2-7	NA	TGTGCCCTCAAAACTAGGGCAACTAGCGGGGGGAACGAGCAGTACTTC	CALKTRATSGGNEQYF
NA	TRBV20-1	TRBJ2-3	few	TGCAGTGCTAGAGATCACAGCACTAGCACAGATACGCAGTATTTT	CSARDHSTSTDTQYF
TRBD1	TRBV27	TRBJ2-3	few	TGTGCCAGCAGTGATATCGGACAGGGGGTTATTACAGATACGCAGTATTTT	CASSDIGQGVITDTQYF
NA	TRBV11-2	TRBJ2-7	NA	TGTGCCAGCAGCTTAGGCCCCAGCGTTCTCAACGAGCAGTACTTC	CASSLGPSVLNEQYF
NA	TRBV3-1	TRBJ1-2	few	TGTGCCAGCACCCCGACGGGACGTGGCTACACCTTC	CASTPTGRGYTF
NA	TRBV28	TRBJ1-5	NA	TGTGCCAGCAGACGGACAGAAAGGAATACTAATAGCAATCAGCCCCAGCATTTT	CASRRTERNTNSNQPQHF
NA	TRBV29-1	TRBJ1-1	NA	TGCAGCGTTGAGACGGTGGGGAACACTGAAGCTTTCTTT	CSVETVGNTEAFF